This T cell receptor beta chain was captured by sequencing in a study of OX40 agonist ivuxolimab in advanced cancers. Trimming shortened V by 2 bases and J by 1 base, and 9 bases separated the two germline ends. Germline V lookup: CDR1 MGHRA, CDR2 YSYEKL. This CDR3 comprises 15 residues. The table came from immunoSEQ multiplex PCR; TCRdb's copy has only in-frame clones and leaves some out. This table has 50,000 to 65,000 clones, approximately 90% appearing once. The receptor was isolated from an adult with an advanced solid tumor such as melanoma, head and neck, liver or kidney cancer. Source: CD4+ or CD8+ T cells sorted from blood, taken in a trial of the OX40 agonist ivuxolimab. This rearrangement joins TRBV4-1 to TRBJ1-5, with no clear D. CDR3 residues: CASSQLPSSNQPQHF. DNA of the CDR3: TGCGCCAGCAGCCAATTACCGTCGAGCAATCAGCCCCAGCATTTT.